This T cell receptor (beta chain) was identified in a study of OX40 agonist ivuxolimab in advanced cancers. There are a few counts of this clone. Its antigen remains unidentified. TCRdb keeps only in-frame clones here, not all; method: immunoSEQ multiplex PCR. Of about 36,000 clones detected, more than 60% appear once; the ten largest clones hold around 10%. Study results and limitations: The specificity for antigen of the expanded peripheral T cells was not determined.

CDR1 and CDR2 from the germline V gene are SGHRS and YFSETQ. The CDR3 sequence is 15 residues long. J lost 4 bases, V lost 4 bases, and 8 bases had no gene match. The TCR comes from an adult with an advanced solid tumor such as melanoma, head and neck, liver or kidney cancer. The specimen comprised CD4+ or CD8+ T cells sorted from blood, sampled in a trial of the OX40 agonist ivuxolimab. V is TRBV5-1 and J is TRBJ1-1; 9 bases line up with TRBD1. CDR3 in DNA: TGCGCCAGCAGCCCGTACAGGGGGCAGGGCACTGAAGCTTTCTTT. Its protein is CASSPYRGQGTEAFF.